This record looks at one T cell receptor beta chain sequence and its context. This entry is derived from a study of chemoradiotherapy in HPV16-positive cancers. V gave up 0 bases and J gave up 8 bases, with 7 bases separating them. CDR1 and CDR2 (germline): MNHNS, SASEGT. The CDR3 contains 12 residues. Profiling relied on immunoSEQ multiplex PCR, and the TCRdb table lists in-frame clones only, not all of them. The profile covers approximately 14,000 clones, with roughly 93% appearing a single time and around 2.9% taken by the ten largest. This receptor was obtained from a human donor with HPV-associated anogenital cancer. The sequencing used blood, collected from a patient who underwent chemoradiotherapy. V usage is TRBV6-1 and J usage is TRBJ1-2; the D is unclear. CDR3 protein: CASSEADGGYTF. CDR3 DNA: TGTGCCAGCAGTGAAGCGGACGGGGGCTACACCTTC.